The entry below gives a single T cell receptor beta chain sequence along with its context. As yet, its antigen is unknown. With molecular barcodes, quantitative 5'-RACE was used to make the TCR beta libraries. TCRdb fed the 5' RACE reads into MiXCR, producing one record per CDR3 protein. Among more than 100,000 distinct CDR3 sequences listed, over 9.5% were seen once. The sample is drawn from a study of CD8 T cells in ankylosing spondylitis. Findings and limits, study-wide: Disease-linked clones displayed a CD8+ phenotype and appeared relatively rarely in peripheral blood.

Germline CDR1 is GTSNPN and CDR2 is SVGIG (reference sequence). The CDR3 is made up of 15 amino acids. Trimming removed 0 bases at V and 0 bases at J, with 9 bases between. This chain uses TRBV30 with TRBJ2-1; weak D call: TRBD2 (6 bases). This sequence originates from a female donor with ankylosing spondylitis or in good health (not recorded which). What was sequenced was blood, either unsorted or a sorted T cell fraction (not recorded which). The CDR3 here is CAWSVGGLSYNEQFF. DNA of the CDR3: TGTGCCTGGAGTGTCGGGGGACTCTCCTACAATGAGCAGTTCTTC.